These 5 T cell receptor beta chains were sequenced from one sample in a study of monozygotic twins with cystic fibrosis. Clones were read by immunoSEQ multiplex PCR, and TCRdb kept only the in-frame ones, dropping some. Of 35,000 or so clones in the sample, about 80% were seen once. The specimen sequenced was blood. Every receptor here comes from a girl aged 2-15 years with cystic fibrosis.

This rearrangement joins TRBV9 to TRBJ2-7, with a tentative D call TRBD1 (5 bases). V was trimmed by 0 bases and J by 3 bases, leaving 10 bases between them. This CDR3 region has 14 residues. The V gene's germline CDR1 is SGDLS and CDR2 YYNGEE. The CDR3 loop is CASSVGGSNYEQYF. CDR3 nucleotide sequence: TGTGCCAGCAGCGTAGGGGGCAGTAACTACGAGCAGTACTTC.

This clone was observed a single time. The CDR3 DNA is TGTGCCATCAAGGACAGGCCTCTACACCCCACAGATACGCAGTATTTT. Amino acids: CAIKDRPLHPTDTQYF. The chain recombines TRBV10-3 with TRBJ2-3; 7 positions agree with TRBD1. The CDR3 runs to 16 residues. Per the germline V gene, CDR1 is ENHRY and CDR2 is SYGVKD. J gave up 2 bases and V 7 bases, and 12 bases lay outside the gene matches.

V usage is TRBV18 and J usage is TRBJ1-5, with D unclear. The CDR3 sequence is 15 residues long. Germline CDR1 KGHSH, CDR2 LQKENI. V lost 2 bases to trimming and J lost 0 bases, with 8 bases between them. The CDR3 sequence: CASSPSTDSNQPQHF. For the CDR3, the DNA is TGTGCCAGCTCACCATCCACGGATAGCAATCAGCCCCAGCATTTT.

V gene TRBV11-2 combines with J gene TRBJ2-2; D not resolved. The V gene lost 1 base and the J gene lost 6 bases, with 9 bases spanning the gap. Germline CDR1 reads SGHAT; CDR2 reads FQNNGV. The length of the CDR3 is 14 residues. In DNA, the CDR3 is TGTGCCAGCAGCTTAGTCTACTATGCCGGGGAGCTGTTTTTT. Its translation is CASSLVYYAGELFF.

This chain links TRBV4-2 with TRBJ2-1; 13 nucleotides align to TRBD2. The CDR3 is 15 amino acids. V dropped 4 bases and J dropped 5; count of bases not matched to a gene: 2. Germline lookup yields CDR1 LGHNA and CDR2 YNFKEQ. The CDR3 sequence is CASSRTSGGDNEQFF. CDR3 sequence (DNA): TGTGCCAGCAGCCGTACTAGCGGGGGGGACAATGAGCAGTTCTTC.